This T cell receptor (beta chain) was identified during a study of response to subunit inactivated influenza vaccine. A single record per CDR3 protein comes from TCRdb applying MiXCR to the RT-PCR reads. The profile covers hundreds of thousands of distinct CDR3 sequences, with 12% appearing a single time and approximately 10% taken by the ten largest. General observations from the study: The authors offered the suggestion that each seasonal influenza vaccination recruits few new T cells.

Comment on this clonotype: Antigen unknown.

Germline assignment: CDR1 MDHEN and CDR2 SYDVKM. This CDR3 is built from 17 residues. V lost 5 bases and J lost 1; bases outside the gene matches: 9. V and J are TRBV28 and TRBJ2-2; 8 bases are shared with TRBD2. The sequence was collected from a man aged 50 to 59 who received an inactivated influenza vaccine. Sequences were derived from PBMCs from blood, sampled on the day of vaccination. The CDR3 spells CASSIVAGRVNTGELFF. CDR3 DNA: TGTGCCAGCAGTATTGTCGCCGGGAGGGTGAACACCGGGGAGCTGTTTTTT.